A single TCR beta chain is shown here with its context. Measured with immunoSEQ multiplex PCR; TCRdb has only the in-frame clones, and not every one. This table has fewer than 500,000 clones, around 87% appearing once. The record originates from a study of blood T cell repertoires in COVID-19. Trimming took off 5 bases at V and 0 bases at J, with 11 bases between the two ends. CDR1 is SGHDN, CDR2 FVKESK, per germline. This CDR3 spans 15 amino acids. Material for sequencing was PBMCs or T cells enriched from blood (not recorded which). The chain is built from TRBV14 and TRBJ1-5, with TRBD1 as a possible D gene (6 bases). The TCR comes from a man aged 25 to 45 who had recovered from COVID-19. The DNA of the CDR3 is TGTGCCAGCAGCTCCGACAGGCATAGCAATCAGCCCCAGCATTTT. Encoded protein: CASSSDRHSNQPQHF.